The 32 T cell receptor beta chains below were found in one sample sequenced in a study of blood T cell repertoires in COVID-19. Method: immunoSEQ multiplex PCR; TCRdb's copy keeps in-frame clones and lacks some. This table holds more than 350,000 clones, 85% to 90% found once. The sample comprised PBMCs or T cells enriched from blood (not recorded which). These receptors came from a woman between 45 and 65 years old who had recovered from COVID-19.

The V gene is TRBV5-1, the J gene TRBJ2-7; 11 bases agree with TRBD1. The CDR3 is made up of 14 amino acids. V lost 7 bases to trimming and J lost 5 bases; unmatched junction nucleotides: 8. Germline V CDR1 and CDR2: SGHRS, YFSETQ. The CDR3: CASRSGQGGDEQYF. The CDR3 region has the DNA TGCGCCAGCCGCTCGGGACAGGGGGGGGACGAGCAGTACTTC. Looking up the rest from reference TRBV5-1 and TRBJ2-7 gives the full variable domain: KAGVTQTPRYLIKTRGQQVTLSCSPISGHRSVSWYQQTPGQGLQFLFEYFSETQRNKGNFPGRFSGRQFSNSRSEMNVSTLELGDSALYLCASRSGQGGDEQYFGPGTRLTVT.

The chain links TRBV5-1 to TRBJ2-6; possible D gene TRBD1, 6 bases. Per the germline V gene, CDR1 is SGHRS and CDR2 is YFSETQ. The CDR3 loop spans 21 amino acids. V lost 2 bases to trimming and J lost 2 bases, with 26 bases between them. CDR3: CASSFISGQTPFSTGANVLTF. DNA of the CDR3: TGCGCCAGCAGCTTTATCTCCGGACAGACACCATTTAGTACTGGGGCCAACGTCCTGACTTTC. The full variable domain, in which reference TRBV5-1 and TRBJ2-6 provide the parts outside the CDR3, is KAGVTQTPRYLIKTRGQQVTLSCSPISGHRSVSWYQQTPGQGLQFLFEYFSETQRNKGNFPGRFSGRQFSNSRSEMNVSTLELGDSALYLCASSFISGQTPFSTGANVLTFGAGSRLTVL.

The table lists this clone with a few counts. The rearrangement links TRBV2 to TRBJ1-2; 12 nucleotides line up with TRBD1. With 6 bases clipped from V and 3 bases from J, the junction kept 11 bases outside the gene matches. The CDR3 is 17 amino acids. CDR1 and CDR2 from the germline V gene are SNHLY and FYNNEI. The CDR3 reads CASSQGGTGGAYYGYTF. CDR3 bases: TGTGCCAGCAGCCAAGGGGGGACAGGGGGCGCATACTATGGCTACACCTTC.

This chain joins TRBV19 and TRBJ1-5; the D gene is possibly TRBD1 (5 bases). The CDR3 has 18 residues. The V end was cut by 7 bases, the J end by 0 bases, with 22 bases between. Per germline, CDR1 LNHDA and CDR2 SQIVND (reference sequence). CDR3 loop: CASTNILTEKYSNQPQHF. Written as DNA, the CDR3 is TGTGCCAGTACCAATATTTTGACAGAGAAATATAGCAATCAGCCCCAGCATTTT.

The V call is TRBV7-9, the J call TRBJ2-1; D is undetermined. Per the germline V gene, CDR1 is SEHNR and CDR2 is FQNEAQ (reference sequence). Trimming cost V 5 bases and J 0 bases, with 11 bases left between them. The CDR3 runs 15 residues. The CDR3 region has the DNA TGTGCCAGCAGCCCCATCCTAACCTCCTACAATGAGCAGTTCTTC. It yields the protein CASSPILTSYNEQFF.

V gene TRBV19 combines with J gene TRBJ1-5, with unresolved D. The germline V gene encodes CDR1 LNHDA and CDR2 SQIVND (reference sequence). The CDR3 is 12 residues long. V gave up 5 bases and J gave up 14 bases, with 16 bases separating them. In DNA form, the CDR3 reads TGTGCCAGTAGTTTAAATCGGGGAAAGAAGCATTTT. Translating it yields CASSLNRGKKHF.

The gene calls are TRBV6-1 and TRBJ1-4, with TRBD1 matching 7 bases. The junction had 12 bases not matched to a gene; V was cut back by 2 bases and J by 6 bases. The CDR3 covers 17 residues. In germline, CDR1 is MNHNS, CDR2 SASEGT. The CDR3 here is CASSELASTGHYEKLFF. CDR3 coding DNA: TGTGCCAGCAGTGAACTCGCGTCGACAGGGCACTATGAAAAACTGTTTTTT.

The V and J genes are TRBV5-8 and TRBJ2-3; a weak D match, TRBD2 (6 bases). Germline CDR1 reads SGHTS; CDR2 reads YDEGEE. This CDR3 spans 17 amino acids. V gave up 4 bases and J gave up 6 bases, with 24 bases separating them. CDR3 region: CASSRNMAGMSLDTQYF. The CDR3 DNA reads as TGTGCCAGCAGCCGAAACATGGCGGGGATGTCTCTCGATACGCAGTATTTT.

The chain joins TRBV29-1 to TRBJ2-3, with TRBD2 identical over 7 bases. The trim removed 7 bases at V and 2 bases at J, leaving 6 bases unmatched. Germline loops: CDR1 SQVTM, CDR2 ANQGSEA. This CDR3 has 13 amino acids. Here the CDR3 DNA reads TGCAGCGCCGCGGGAGCAAACACAGATACGCAGTATTTT. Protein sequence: CSAAGANTDTQYF.

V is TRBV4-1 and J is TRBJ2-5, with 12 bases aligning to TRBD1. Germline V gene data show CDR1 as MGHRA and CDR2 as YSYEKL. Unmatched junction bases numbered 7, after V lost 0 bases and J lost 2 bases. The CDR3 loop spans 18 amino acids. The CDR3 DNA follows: TGCGCCAGCAGCCAAGACGATGGGACAGGGGGCCCTCAAGAGACCCAGTACTTC. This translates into CASSQDDGTGGPQETQYF.

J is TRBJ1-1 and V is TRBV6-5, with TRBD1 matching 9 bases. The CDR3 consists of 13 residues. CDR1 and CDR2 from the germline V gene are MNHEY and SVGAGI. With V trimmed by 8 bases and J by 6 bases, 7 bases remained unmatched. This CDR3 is CASDGQGFPEAFF. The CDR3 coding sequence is TGTGCCAGCGACGGACAGGGGTTTCCTGAAGCTTTCTTT.

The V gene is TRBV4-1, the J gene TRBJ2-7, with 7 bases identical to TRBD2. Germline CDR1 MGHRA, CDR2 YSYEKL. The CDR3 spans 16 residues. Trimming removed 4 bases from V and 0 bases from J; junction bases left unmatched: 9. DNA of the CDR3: TGCGCCAGCAGCCCCCGGGGGGACCTGAGCTCCTACGAGCAGTACTTC. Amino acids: CASSPRGDLSSYEQYF.

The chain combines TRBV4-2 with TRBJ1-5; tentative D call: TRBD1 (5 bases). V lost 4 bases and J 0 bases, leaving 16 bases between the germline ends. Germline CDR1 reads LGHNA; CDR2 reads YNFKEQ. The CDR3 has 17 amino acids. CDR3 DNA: TGTGCCAGCAGCCCGGGGGGAACAGGAGATAGCAATCAGCCCCAGCATTTT. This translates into CASSPGGTGDSNQPQHF.

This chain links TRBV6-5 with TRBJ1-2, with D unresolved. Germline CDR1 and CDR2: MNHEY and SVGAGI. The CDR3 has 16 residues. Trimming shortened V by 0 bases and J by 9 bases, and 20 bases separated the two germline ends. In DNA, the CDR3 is TGTGCCAGCAGTTACTCAATAACCAGTTCGTCTTCCAGCTACACCTTC. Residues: CASSYSITSSSSSYTF.

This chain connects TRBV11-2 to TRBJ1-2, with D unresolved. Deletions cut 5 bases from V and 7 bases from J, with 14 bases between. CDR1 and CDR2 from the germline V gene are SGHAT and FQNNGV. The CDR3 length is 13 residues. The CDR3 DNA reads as TGTGCCAGCAGCCAAGCGGCCGAAGGTGGCTACACCTTC. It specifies CASSQAAEGGYTF.

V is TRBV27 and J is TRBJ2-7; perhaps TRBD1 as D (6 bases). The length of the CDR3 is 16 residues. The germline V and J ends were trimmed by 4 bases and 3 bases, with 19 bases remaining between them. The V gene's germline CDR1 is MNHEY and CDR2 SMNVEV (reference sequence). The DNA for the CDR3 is TGTGCCAGCAGTTCCCACGCGGTTAACAGGGTCTACGAGCAGTACTTC. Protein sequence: CASSSHAVNRVYEQYF.

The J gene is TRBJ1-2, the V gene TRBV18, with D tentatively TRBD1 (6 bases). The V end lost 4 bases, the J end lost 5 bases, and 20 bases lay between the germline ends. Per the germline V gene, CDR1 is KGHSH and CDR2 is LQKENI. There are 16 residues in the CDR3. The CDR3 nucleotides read TGTGCCAGCTCACGCCCTCCGGACAGCATTTCTTATGGCTACACCTTC. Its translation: CASSRPPDSISYGYTF.

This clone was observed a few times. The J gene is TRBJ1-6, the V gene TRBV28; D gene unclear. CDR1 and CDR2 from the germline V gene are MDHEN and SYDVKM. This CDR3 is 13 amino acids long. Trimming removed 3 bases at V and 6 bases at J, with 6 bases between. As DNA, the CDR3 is TGTGCCAGCAGTTTTCAGGTTAATTCACCCCTCCACTTT. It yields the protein CASSFQVNSPLHF.

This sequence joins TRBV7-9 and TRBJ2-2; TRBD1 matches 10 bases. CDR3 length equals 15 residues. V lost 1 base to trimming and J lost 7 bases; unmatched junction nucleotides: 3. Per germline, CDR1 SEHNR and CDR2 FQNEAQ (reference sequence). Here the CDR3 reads CASSLGDRGYGELFF. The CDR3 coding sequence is TGTGCCAGCAGCTTAGGGGACAGGGGATACGGGGAGCTGTTTTTT.

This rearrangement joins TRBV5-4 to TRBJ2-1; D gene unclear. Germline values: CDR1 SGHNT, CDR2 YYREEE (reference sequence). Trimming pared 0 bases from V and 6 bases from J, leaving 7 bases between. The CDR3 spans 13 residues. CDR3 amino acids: CASSLGQINEQFF. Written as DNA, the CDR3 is TGTGCCAGCAGCTTGGGGCAAATCAATGAGCAGTTCTTC.

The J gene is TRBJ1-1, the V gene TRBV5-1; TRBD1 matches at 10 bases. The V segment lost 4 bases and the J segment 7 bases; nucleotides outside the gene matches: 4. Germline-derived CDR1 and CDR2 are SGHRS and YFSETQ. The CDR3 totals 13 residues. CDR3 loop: CASSPRTGGEAFF. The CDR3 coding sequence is TGCGCCAGCAGCCCCCGGACAGGGGGTGAAGCTTTCTTT.

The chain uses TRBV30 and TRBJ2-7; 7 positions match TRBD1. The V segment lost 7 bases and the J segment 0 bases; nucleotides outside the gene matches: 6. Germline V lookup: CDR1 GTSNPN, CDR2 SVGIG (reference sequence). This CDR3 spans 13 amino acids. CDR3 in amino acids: CAYTDRNSYEQYF. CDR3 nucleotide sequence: TGTGCCTACACGGACAGGAACTCCTACGAGCAGTACTTC.

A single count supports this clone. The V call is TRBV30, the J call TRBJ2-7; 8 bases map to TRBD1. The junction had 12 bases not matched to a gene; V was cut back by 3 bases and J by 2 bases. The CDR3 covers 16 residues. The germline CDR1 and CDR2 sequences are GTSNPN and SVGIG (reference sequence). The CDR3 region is CAWSSLDRAIPYEQYF. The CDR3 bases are TGTGCCTGGAGCTCTCTGGACAGGGCGATACCCTACGAGCAGTACTTC.

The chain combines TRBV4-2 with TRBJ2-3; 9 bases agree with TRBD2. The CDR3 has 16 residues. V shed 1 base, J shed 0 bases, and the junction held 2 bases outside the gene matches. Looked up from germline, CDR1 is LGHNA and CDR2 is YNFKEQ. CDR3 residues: CASSQGAGGSTDTQYF. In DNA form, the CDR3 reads TGTGCCAGCAGCCAAGGAGCGGGGGGTAGCACAGATACGCAGTATTTT.

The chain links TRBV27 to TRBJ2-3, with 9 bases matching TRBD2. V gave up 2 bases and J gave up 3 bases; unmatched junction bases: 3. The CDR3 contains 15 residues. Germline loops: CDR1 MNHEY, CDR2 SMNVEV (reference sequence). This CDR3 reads CASSLGGGVTDTQYF. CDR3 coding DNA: TGTGCCAGCAGTTTAGGCGGGGGGGTAACAGATACGCAGTATTTT.

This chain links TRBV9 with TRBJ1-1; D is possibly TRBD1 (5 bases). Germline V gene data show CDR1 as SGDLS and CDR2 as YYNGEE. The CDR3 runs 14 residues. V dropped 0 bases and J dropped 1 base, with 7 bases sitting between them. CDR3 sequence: CASSVDQGNTEAFF. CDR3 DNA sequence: TGTGCCAGCAGCGTAGATCAGGGGAACACTGAAGCTTTCTTT.

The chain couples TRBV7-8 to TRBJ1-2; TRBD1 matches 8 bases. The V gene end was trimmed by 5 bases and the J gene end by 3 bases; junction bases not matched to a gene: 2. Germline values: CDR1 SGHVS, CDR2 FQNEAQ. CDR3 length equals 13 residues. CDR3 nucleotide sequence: TGTGCCAGCAGCGACAGGGGAGACTATGGCTACACCTTC. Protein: CASSDRGDYGYTF.

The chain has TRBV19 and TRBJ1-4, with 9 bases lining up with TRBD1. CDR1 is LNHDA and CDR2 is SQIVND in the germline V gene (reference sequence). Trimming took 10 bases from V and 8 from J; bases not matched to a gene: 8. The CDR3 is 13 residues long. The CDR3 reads CATTGTGSEKLFF. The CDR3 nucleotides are TGTGCCACCACCGGGACAGGGTCCGAAAAACTGTTTTTT. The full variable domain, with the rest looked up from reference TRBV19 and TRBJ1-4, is DGGITQSPKYLFRKEGQNVTLSCEQNLNHDAMYWYRQDPGQGLRLIYYSQIVNDFQKGDIAEGYSVSREKKESFPLTVTSAQKNPTAFYLCATTGTGSEKLFFGSGTQLSVL.

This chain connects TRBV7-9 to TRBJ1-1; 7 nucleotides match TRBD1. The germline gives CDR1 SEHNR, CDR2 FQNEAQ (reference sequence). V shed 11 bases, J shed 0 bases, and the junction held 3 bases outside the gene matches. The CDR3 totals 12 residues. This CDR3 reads CALDRVNTEAFF. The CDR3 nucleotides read TGTGCCCTTGACAGGGTGAACACTGAAGCTTTCTTT.

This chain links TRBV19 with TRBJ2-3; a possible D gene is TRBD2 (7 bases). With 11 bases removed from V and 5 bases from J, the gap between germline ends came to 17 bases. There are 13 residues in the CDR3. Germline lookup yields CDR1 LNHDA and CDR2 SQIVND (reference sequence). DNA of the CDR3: TGTGCCGCCTCCGGGGGGCGTAGAGATACGCAGTATTTT. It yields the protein CAASGGRRDTQYF.

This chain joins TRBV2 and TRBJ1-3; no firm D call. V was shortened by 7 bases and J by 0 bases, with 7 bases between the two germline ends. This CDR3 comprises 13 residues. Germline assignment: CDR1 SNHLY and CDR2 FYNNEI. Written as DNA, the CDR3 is TGTGCCAGCAATTTCTTCTCTGGAAACACCATATATTTT. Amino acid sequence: CASNFFSGNTIYF.

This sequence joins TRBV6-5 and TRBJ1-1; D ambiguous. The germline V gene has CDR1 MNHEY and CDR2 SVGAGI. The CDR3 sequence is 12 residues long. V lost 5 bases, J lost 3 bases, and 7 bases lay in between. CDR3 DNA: TGTGCCAGCAGTAATAGCTACACTGAAGCTTTCTTT. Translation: CASSNSYTEAFF.